This entry describes one T cell receptor beta chain. This CDR3 region has 17 residues. The sample originates from a study of CXCR3-negative and CXCR3-positive naive CD8 T cells. cDNA libraries for TRB were generated by 5' RACE incorporating UMI labels. TCRdb reanalyzed the 5' RACE reads, giving one entry per CDR3 protein sequence and no DNA. This table holds about 40,000 distinct CDR3 sequences. The clonotype was recovered from a human donor in good health. Some clones in this sample may be carry-over from other donors' samples. This chain uses TRBV12-3 or TRBV12-4 with TRBJ1-1; TCRdb picks TRBD1, but there is no DNA to check that call. The sequencing input was memory CD8+ T cells from blood. CDR3 residues: CASSDRDRGAMNTEAFF.